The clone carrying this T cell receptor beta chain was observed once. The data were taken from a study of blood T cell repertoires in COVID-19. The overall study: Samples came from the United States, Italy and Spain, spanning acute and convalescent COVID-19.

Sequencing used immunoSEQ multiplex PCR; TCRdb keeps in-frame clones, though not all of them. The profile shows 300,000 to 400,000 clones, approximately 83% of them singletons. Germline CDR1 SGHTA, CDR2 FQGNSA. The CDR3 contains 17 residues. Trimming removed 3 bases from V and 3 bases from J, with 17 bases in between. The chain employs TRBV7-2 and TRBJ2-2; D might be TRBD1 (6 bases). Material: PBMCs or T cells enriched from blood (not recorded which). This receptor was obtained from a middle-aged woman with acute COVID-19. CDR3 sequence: CASSFPQGRMDTGELFF. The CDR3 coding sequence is TGTGCCAGCAGCTTCCCACAGGGTCGGATGGACACCGGGGAGCTGTTTTTT.